This T cell receptor beta chain was observed in a study of tumor-infiltrating lymphocytes in oesophageal squamous cell carcinoma. Each CDR3 protein gets one entry after TCRdb re-called the PCR reads with MiXCR. The sample shows some 20,000 distinct CDR3 sequences, over 40% of them seen only once. Germline CDR1 reads LNHDA; CDR2 reads SQIVND (reference sequence). V lost 3 bases, J lost 7 bases, and 10 bases lay in between. The CDR3 is 12 residues long. This clonotype was picked up a small number of times. This chain joins TRBV19 and TRBJ2-7, with D hard to call. The sequence was collected from a female donor with esophageal squamous cell carcinoma. Source material: normal esophageal tissue next to the tumor. The CDR3 nucleotides are TGTGCCAGTAGTATCATGACCGGGGAGCAGTACTTC. Translated, it gives CASSIMTGEQYF.